This T cell receptor (beta chain) was sequenced for a study of T cells in Graves' hyperthyroidism and ophthalmopathy. Turning to the study itself: The initial diagnosis was the point when peripheral blood was collected, ahead of any treatment.

TCR beta CDR3 region amplification was performed from RNA transcripts. HTBI primers drove first-round RT-PCR of the TCR CDR3. TCRdb fed the multiplex PCR reads into MiXCR, producing one record per CDR3 protein. This repertoire shows a few hundred thousand distinct CDR3 sequences, less than 25% found once; its top ten account for more than 25%. Study-level findings and limits: The blood repertoire included most of the expanded thyroid clonotypes above 0.001.

Germline V gene sequence: CDR1 SGHVS, CDR2 FQNEAQ. The CDR3 runs to 15 residues. Lactation, pregnancy, other autoimmune disease or uncontrolled infection excluded patients. Diagnoses were made from clinical symptoms, serum measures (thyroxine and TRAb), thyroid ultrasound and orbital computed tomography. This clonotype was counted once. Its target is not known. Mismatch with germline at one junction end may stem from a read error. The TCR sequence derives from a man aged 18 to 30 with Graves' hyperthyroidism. The chain employs TRBV7-8 and TRBJ2-7; 11 nucleotides align to TRBD2. Specimen: blood. For the CDR3, the DNA is TGTGCCAGCAGCACCCCTAGCGGGGGGCCGGAGGAGCAGTGCTTC. It is translated as CASSTPSGGPEEQCF.